A selection of T cell receptor beta chains follows, all from one sample in a study of shared clonotypes between healthy human individuals. This table comes from immunoSEQ multiplex PCR, and its TCRdb copy is limited to in-frame clones, with some not included. The repertoire holds about 480,000 clones, with 60% to 80% as singletons. Sequencing was done on a sample of PBMCs. The receptor source for this set is a woman aged 40 to 50 in good health. Some clones in this sample may be carry-over from other donors' samples. Each CDR3 is given with its conserved first and last residue. A D gene is named only where the DNA matches it firmly. The size of a clone is reported for some rows only, either as once, few or many, or as a class for expanded clones.

. TRBJ1-2 TRBD1 TRBV18 CASSRTGTGVGYTF TGTGCCAGCTCAAGGACAGGTACCGGCGTGGGCTACACCTTC
. TRBJ2-7 TRBD2 TRBV2 CASRILAGGVHEQYF TGTGCCAGCAGAATACTAGCGGGAGGCGTCCACGAGCAGTACTTC
. TRBJ2-5 . TRBV6-5 CASKLRERETQYF TGTGCCAGCAAACTACGAGAGAGAGAGACCCAGTACTTC
once TRBJ2-7 . TRBV28 CASTLQVSSYEQYF TGTGCCAGCACCTTACAGGTGAGCTCCTACGAGCAGTACTTC
. TRBJ2-5 . TRBV6-5 CASSYSTLETQYF TGTGCCAGCAGTTACTCGACTCTAGAGACCCAGTACTTC
. TRBJ2-1 . TRBV19 CASSIHENSYNEQFF TGTGCCAGTAGTATTCACGAAAACTCCTACAATGAGCAGTTCTTC
. TRBJ2-2 TRBD2 TRBV27 CASRPAGSNTGELFF TGTGCCAGCAGGCCAGCGGGATCGAACACCGGGGAGCTGTTTTTT
. TRBJ1-1 . TRBV7-9 CASSSPPNTEAFF TGTGCCAGCAGCTCACCGCCCAACACTGAAGCTTTCTTT
. TRBJ2-3 . TRBV9 CASSGSGGAGTDTQYF TGTGCCAGCAGCGGGAGTGGAGGGGCGGGCACAGATACGCAGTATTTT
. TRBJ1-1 . TRBV18 CASSGEGTEAFF TGTGCCAGCTCAGGGGAGGGCACTGAAGCTTTCTTT
. TRBJ1-1 . TRBV11-3 CASSLAGSHTEAFF TGTGCCAGCAGCTTAGCGGGCAGCCACACTGAAGCTTTCTTT
. TRBJ2-7 TRBD1 TRBV28 CASSPRGDSRYYEQYF TGTGCCAGCAGTCCACGTGGGGACAGCCGATACTACGAGCAGTACTTC
. TRBJ1-2 . TRBV4-1 CASSPGTTASYGYTF TGCGCCAGCAGCCCAGGCACGACCGCCAGTTATGGCTACACCTTC
. TRBJ2-3 TRBD2 TRBV7-8 CASSPGGSGRRGMIDTQYF TGTGCCAGCAGCCCTGGCGGTAGCGGGAGGAGGGGGATGATCGATACGCAGTATTTT
. TRBJ2-4 . TRBV5-6 CASSARLNIQYF TGTGCCAGCAGCGCTCGGCTCAACATTCAGTACTTC
few TRBJ2-5 TRBD2 TRBV5-1 CASSLVGTSGSGETQYF TGCGCCAGCAGCTTGGTAGGGACTAGCGGGAGCGGAGAGACCCAGTACTTC
. TRBJ1-5 TRBD1 TRBV11-2 CASSLDPRGNQPQHF TGTGCCAGCAGCTTAGATCCCAGGGGGAATCAGCCCCAGCATTTT
. TRBJ1-2 . TRBV27 CASTGGTQYGYTF TGTGCCAGCACTGGGGGGACGCAATATGGCTACACCTTC
. TRBJ2-3 . TRBV9 CASSVGVRGSTDTQYF TGTGCCAGCAGCGTTGGAGTACGTGGGTCCACAGATACGCAGTATTTT
many TRBJ2-7 TRBD1 TRBV9 CASSPRTGASYEQYF TGTGCCAGCAGCCCACGCACAGGGGCCTCCTACGAGCAGTACTTC
. TRBJ1-3 . TRBV9 CASSVGSSGNTIYF TGTGCCAGCAGCGTAGGCTCCTCTGGAAACACCATATATTTT
. TRBJ2-5 TRBD1 TRBV5-1 CASNRDSSLGEQYF TGCGCCAGCAACCGGGACAGCTCCCTGGGAGAGCAGTACTTC
. TRBJ2-7 . TRBV2 CASSPDNLRKYF TGTGCCAGCAGTCCCGACAACCTTAGGAAGTACTTC
. TRBJ2-1 . TRBV2 CASSEAPGTPRGFF TGTGCCAGCAGTGAAGCACCCGGGACTCCCCGAGGGTTCTTC
. TRBJ2-7 . TRBV5-1 CASSLDRWYEQYF TGCGCCAGCAGCTTGGATCGCTGGTACGAGCAGTACTTC
. TRBJ2-1 TRBD2 TRBV19 CASSMVWDYTYNEQFF TGTGCCAGTAGTATGGTCTGGGACTACACCTACAATGAGCAGTTCTTC
. TRBJ2-2 TRBD2 TRBV11-1 CASSFFRGRNTGELFF TGTGCCAGCAGCTTCTTTCGCGGGAGGAACACCGGGGAGCTGTTTTTT
. TRBJ1-2 TRBD1 TRBV7-9 CASSLGQGPYGYTF TGTGCCAGCAGCTTGGGACAGGGTCCATATGGCTACACCTTC
. TRBJ2-7 . TRBV18 CASSPRGLDHEQYF TGTGCCAGCTCACCAAGGGGCCTTGATCACGAGCAGTACTTC
. TRBJ1-1 . TRBV19 CASSPIPDTEAFF TGTGCCAGTAGCCCGATTCCGGACACTGAAGCTTTCTTT
. TRBJ1-1 . TRBV20-1 CSARGDTEAFF TGCAGTGCTAGGGGGGACACTGAAGCCTTCTTT
once TRBJ1-1 . TRBV7-8 CASSLSGALAFF TGTGCCAGCAGCTTGTCGGGGGCGCTTGCTTTCTTT
. TRBJ2-1 TRBD1 TRBV7-3 CASSLGQGNEQFF TGTGCCAGCAGCTTAGGACAGGGCAATGAGCAGTTCTTC
. TRBJ1-2 TRBD1 TRBV7-8 CASSILRGTGDDYGYTF TGTGCCAGCAGCATCTTACGAGGGACAGGGGATGACTATGGCTACACCTTC
once TRBJ1-1 TRBD1 TRBV6-9 CASSQQGPEDTEAFF TGTGCCAGCAGTCAACAGGGGCCTGAGGACACTGAAGCTTTCTTT
. TRBJ2-5 . TRBV7-7 CASSLAPSGKETQYF TGTGCTAGCAGCTTAGCCCCGTCGGGAAAAGAGACCCAGTACTTC
. TRBJ2-1 TRBD2 TRBV11-1 CASSPRGSGENEQFF TGTGCCAGCAGCCCCAGGGGTAGCGGGGAAAATGAGCAGTTCTTC
. TRBJ2-5 TRBD1 TRBV5-1 CASSRTGRETQYF TGCGCCAGCAGCCGGACAGGGAGGGAGACCCAGTACTTC
. TRBJ1-2 . TRBV5-4 CASSLAGVDGYTF TGTGCCAGCAGCTTGGCCGGGGTGGATGGCTACACCTTC
. TRBJ2-7 . TRBV11-2 CASSLNAGKQYF TGTGCCAGCAGCTTAAATGCGGGAAAGCAGTACTTC
. TRBJ2-7 TRBD2 TRBV5-6 CASSTAGTRGLYEQYF TGTGCCAGCAGCACGGCCGGGACTAGGGGCCTCTACGAGCAGTACTTC
. TRBJ2-3 . TRBV27 CASSLGTPNTDTQYF TGTGCCAGCAGTTTGGGGACCCCAAACACAGATACGCAGTATTTT
. TRBJ2-2 . TRBV10-3 CATQGAEGNTGELFF TGTGCCACCCAAGGGGCGGAGGGTAACACCGGGGAGCTGTTTTTT
. TRBJ2-1 TRBD2 TRBV7-3 CASSLGLAGSNEQFF TGTGCCAGCAGCTTGGGACTAGCGGGATCGAATGAGCAGTTCTTC
. TRBJ2-2 TRBD1 TRBV28 CASSLSTGGFAGELFF TGTGCCAGCAGTTTAAGCACAGGGGGCTTCGCCGGGGAGCTGTTTTTT
. TRBJ2-1 . TRBV18 CASSPSSLYNEQFF TGTGCCAGCTCACCGTCGTCCTTGTACAATGAGCAGTTCTTC
. TRBJ1-1 TRBD1 TRBV28 CASSPTGLGTEAFF TGTGCCAGCAGCCCGACAGGGTTGGGAACTGAAGCTTTCTTT
. TRBJ1-3 . TRBV7-2 CASSLGGPSGNTIYF TGTGCCAGCAGCTTAGGGGGTCCCTCTGGAAACACCATATATTTT
once TRBJ1-2 TRBD1 TRBV28 CASSRQGVDGYTF TGTGCCAGCAGCCGACAGGGGGTTGATGGCTACACCTTC
many TRBJ2-7 . TRBV27 CASSLAGTPPYEQYF TGTGCCAGCAGTCTCGCCGGGACACCACCCTACGAGCAGTACTTC
. TRBJ2-1 TRBD2 TRBV7-6 CASKRLADDNEQFF TGTGCCAGCAAACGACTAGCCGATGACAATGAGCAGTTCTTC
few TRBJ2-2 . TRBV6-1 CASTPAPTDTGELFF TGTGCCAGCACCCCCGCGCCGACGGACACCGGGGAGCTGTTTTTT
. TRBJ2-7 . TRBV5-4 CASRVSGPNSYEQYF TGTGCCAGCAGAGTAAGCGGGCCGAACTCCTACGAGCAGTACTTC
. TRBJ1-5 . TRBV28 CASSLVRPYSNQPQHF TGTGCCAGCAGTTTGGTCCGACCTTATAGCAATCAGCCCCAGCATTTT
. TRBJ1-2 TRBD1 TRBV6-4 CASSLSVGQSYGYTF TGTGCCAGCAGTCTTTCCGTGGGACAGTCCTATGGCTACACCTTC
. TRBJ2-7 . TRBV6-1 CASSTAGTASYEQYF TGTGCCAGCAGCACGGCCGGGACGGCCTCCTACGAGCAGTACTTC
. TRBJ1-1 TRBD1 TRBV19 CASTKNPRDRGYTEAFF TGTGCCAGTACCAAAAATCCCCGGGACAGGGGGTACACTGAAGCTTTCTTT